This T cell receptor (beta chain) came from a study of T cells in Graves' hyperthyroidism and ophthalmopathy. The investigators amplified TCR beta CDR3 regions from RNA transcripts. The primer set for the first-round RT-PCR of the TCR CDR3 was HTBI. MiXCR was run by TCRdb on the multiplex PCR reads, yielding one entry per CDR3 protein. The sample includes a few hundred thousand distinct CDR3 sequences, approximately 14% of them seen just once. Many counts were recorded for this clonotype. This CDR3 region has 15 residues. Germline loops: CDR1 MNHNS, CDR2 SASEGT. V was clipped by 0 bases and J by 1 base, with 9 bases between them.

The origin of this receptor is a woman between 18 and 29 years old with Graves' hyperthyroidism. Sample: blood. The J gene is TRBJ1-1, the V gene TRBV6-1; D unclear. The DNA of the CDR3 is TGTGCCAGCAGTGAAGCGGGCAGGAAGAACACTGAAGCTTTCTTT. Encoded protein: CASSEAGRKNTEAFF.